The subject of this entry is one T cell receptor (beta chain). The antigen is undetermined. During its preparation, the TCRbeta library received unique molecular identifiers. TCRdb analysed the PCR reads with MiXCR anew, one entry per CDR3 protein. The data show around 700,000 distinct CDR3 sequences, roughly 14% seen once. The data belong to a study of T-cell reconstitution after alpha-beta-depleted transplantation in children. Overall study results and limits: Surviving thymic progenitors and recipient T cells were the source of high TCRbeta diversity at day 60 in some patients. Roughly two months post-transplant, alpha-beta T cells reportedly originated from several hundred graft clones that had expanded. Newly produced T cells mostly accounted for T-cell counts and diversity one year post-transplant.

CDR3 length equals 13 residues. Trimming removed 2 bases at V and 7 bases at J, with 12 bases between. In germline, CDR1 is KGHSY, CDR2 FQNENV. V usage is TRBV16 and J usage is TRBJ2-7, with D uncertain. The receptor comes from a girl aged 2-9 years with congenital amegakaryocytic thrombocytopenia, due to receive a stem cell transplant. Sequenced material: PBMCs, taken before TCRalphabeta/CD19-depleted stem cell transplant. CDR3 protein: CASSQIPFWEQYF. In DNA, the CDR3 is TGTGCCAGCAGCCAAATCCCATTTTGGGAGCAGTACTTC.